This is a list of T cell receptor beta chains from one sample in a study of CD4 T cells in relation to SARS-CoV-2 and coronaviruses. What these receptors recognize is not known. Sequenced by immunoSEQ multiplex PCR; TCRdb stores in-frame clones only, minus some. Of roughly 14,000 clones detected, 76% appear once; the ten largest clones hold approximately 30%. The specimen was CD4+ T cells from PBMCs, cultured in vitro. The receptors come from a human donor in good health. Each CDR3 is given with its conserved first and last residue. D genes are given only for firm matches. The listing skips clone size in some rows; elsewhere it reads once, few, many or a size class.

- TRBJ1-1 TRBV7-8 - CASSLSTGPNTEAFF TGTGCCAGCAGCTTATCTACAGGCCCGAACACTGAAGCTTTCTTT
few TRBJ2-7 TRBV5-4 - CASSLNSYEQYF TGTGCCAGCAGCTTGAATTCCTACGAGCAGTACTTC
- TRBJ1-5 TRBV20-1 - CSASPQRGNQPQHF TGCAGTGCTAGTCCCCAGAGAGGCAATCAGCCCCAGCATTTT
- TRBJ2-5 TRBV5-6 - CASSDTFAQETQYF TGTGCCAGCAGCGATACGTTTGCTCAAGAGACCCAGTACTTC
few TRBJ2-7 TRBV6-2/TRBV6-3 - CASSYSATGKIEQYF TGTGCCAGCAGTTACTCCGCTACAGGGAAGATAGAGCAGTACTTC
- TRBJ2-3 TRBV7-6 - CASSLGALTGPDTQYF TGTGCCAGCAGCTTGGGCGCCTTAACGGGACCAGATACGCAGTATTTT
- TRBJ2-5 TRBV28 - CASSLVQGALTQYF TGTGCCAGCAGTTTAGTTCAGGGTGCCCTAACCCAGTACTTC
- TRBJ2-7 TRBV13 TRBD1 CASSRGTGGYEQYF TGTGCCAGCAGCCGCGGGACAGGGGGCTACGAGCAGTACTTC
- TRBJ1-2 TRBV10-3 - CAISRGGGVGGGYTF TGTGCCATCAGTAGGGGGGGCGGGGTTGGTGGCGGCTACACCTTC
- TRBJ1-2 TRBV12-3/TRBV12-4 - CASSLLAGNGYTF TGTGCCAGCAGTTTATTGGCGGGGAATGGCTACACCTTC
- TRBJ2-1 TRBV24-1 - CATSPPGGRGREQFF TGTGCCACCAGCCCCCCCGGGGGGAGGGGGAGGGAGCAGTTCTTC
- TRBJ2-1 TRBV4-1 TRBD2 CASSQVPVAGVFNEQFF TGCGCCAGCAGCCAAGTTCCAGTAGCGGGAGTGTTCAATGAGCAGTTCTTC
few TRBJ1-1 TRBV5-1 TRBD1 CASSLDRGAEAFF TGCGCCAGCAGCTTAGACAGGGGCGCTGAAGCTTTCTTT
- TRBJ2-7 TRBV5-1 TRBD2 CASSLSAAGVYEQYF TGCGCCAGCAGCTTGTCTGCAGCGGGAGTATACGAGCAGTACTTC
- TRBJ2-7 TRBV29-1 - CSASGVSYEQYF TGCAGCGCTTCGGGGGTATCCTACGAGCAGTACTTC
medium-sized TRBJ1-6 TRBV7-2 - CASSLGTDNSPLHF TGTGCCAGCAGCTTAGGGACAGATAATTCACCCCTCCACTTT
- TRBJ2-3 TRBV19 TRBD1 CASTSTGATDTQYF TGTGCCAGTACCTCAACAGGGGCCACAGATACGCAGTATTTT
- TRBJ2-7 TRBV5-4 - CASSLGRSGARNEQYF TGTGCCAGCAGCCTTGGACGTTCAGGGGCGCGAAACGAGCAGTACTTC
- TRBJ2-1 TRBV5-1 TRBD1 CASSLGTGDNEQFF TGCGCCAGCAGCTTGGGGACAGGGGACAATGAGCAGTTCTTC
- TRBJ2-7 TRBV6-4 TRBD2 CASSGGLAGVGEQYF TGTGCCAGCAGTGGGGGACTAGCGGGAGTGGGGGAGCAGTACTTC
once TRBJ2-3 TRBV3-1/TRBV3-2 - CASSLVGDTDTQYF TGTGCCAGCAGCCTGGTGGGGGACACAGATACGCAGTATTTT
- TRBJ1-1 TRBV7-9 TRBD1 CASQSQGDTEAFF TGTGCCAGCCAAAGCCAGGGGGACACTGAAGCTTTCTTT
- TRBJ1-1 TRBV19 - CASSPWGNTEAFF TGTGCCAGTAGCCCTTGGGGGAACACTGAAGCTTTCTTT
- TRBJ2-3 TRBV28 TRBD2 CASSTSLSGILHTQYF TGTGCCAGCAGTACCTCTCTTAGCGGGATTCTGCATACGCAGTATTTT
- TRBJ2-5 TRBV4-2 - CASSQDMVGETQYF TGTGCCAGCAGCCAAGACATGGTCGGGGAGACCCAGTACTTC
- TRBJ1-1 TRBV7-9 - CAITWPPATAFF TGTGCCATTACCTGGCCCCCAGCAACAGCTTTCTTT
- TRBJ2-2 TRBV6-5 TRBD1 CASTTGDTGELFF TGTGCCAGCACTACAGGGGATACCGGGGAGCTGTTTTTT
once TRBJ2-7 TRBV7-2 - CASSKQPGATYEQYF TGTGCCAGCTCAAAACAGCCCGGCGCGACTTACGAGCAGTACTTC
- TRBJ2-3 TRBV4-1 - CASSQVGARGLGDTQYF TGCGCCAGCAGCCAAGTGGGGGCTAGGGGACTCGGAGATACGCAGTATTTT
- TRBJ1-4 TRBV19 - CATRHWGGEGEKLFF TGTGCCACCCGACATTGGGGGGGCGAAGGTGAAAAACTGTTTTTT
- TRBJ1-4 TRBV6-5 - CASSQLGDEREKLFF TGTGCCAGCAGCCAGCTGGGCGATGAACGTGAAAAACTGTTTTTT
once TRBJ2-1 TRBV18 - CASSPLRDSFSYNEQFF TGTGCCAGCTCACCACTCCGGGACTCTTTCTCCTACAATGAGCAGTTCTTC
few TRBJ2-7 TRBV10-2 - CASSEFSREGEQYF TGCGCCAGCAGTGAGTTTAGCCGAGAGGGGGAGCAGTACTTC
- TRBJ2-3 TRBV20-1 - CSASSLLGTDTQYF TGCAGTGCTAGTAGTCTTCTCGGGACAGATACGCAGTATTTT
- TRBJ2-1 TRBV5-1 TRBD2 CASSFSGRDGNEQFF TGCGCCAGCAGCTTTAGCGGGAGGGACGGGAATGAGCAGTTCTTC
few TRBJ1-3 TRBV7-9 - CASGMTASGNTIYF TGTGCCAGCGGAATGACTGCTTCTGGAAACACCATATATTTT
- TRBJ1-1 TRBV30 - CAWIPRGFLEAFF TGTGCCTGGATACCCCGTGGGTTCCTAGAAGCTTTCTTT
- TRBJ2-3 TRBV7-3 TRBD2 CASSPGGTSGTADTQYF TGTGCCAGCAGCCCAGGGGGAACTAGCGGGACGGCAGATACGCAGTATTTT
- TRBJ1-1 TRBV15 - CATSRGNRDTEAFF TGTGCCACCAGCAGAGGTAACAGGGACACTGAAGCTTTCTTT
once TRBJ1-5 TRBV15 - CATSRDSSRGAGQPQHF TGTGCCACCAGCAGAGATTCATCGCGGGGGGCAGGACAGCCCCAGCATTTT
- TRBJ2-5 TRBV21-1 - CASSTLPHLEQGACYQETQYF TGTGCCAGCAGCACGCTACCGCACCTAGAACAGGGGGCTTGTTACCAAGAGACCCAGTACTTC
- TRBJ2-3 TRBV7-9 - CASSLGKHSTDTQYF TGTGCCAGCAGCTTAGGGAAGCACAGCACAGATACGCAGTATTTT
few TRBJ1-3 TRBV12-5 - CASGLTVSMDSGNTIYF TGTGCTAGTGGTTTAACCGTATCGATGGACTCTGGAAACACCATATATTTT
- TRBJ2-3 TRBV3-1/TRBV3-2 - CASSQWRGPSTDTQYF TGTGCCAGCAGCCAATGGCGGGGACCTAGCACAGATACGCAGTATTTT